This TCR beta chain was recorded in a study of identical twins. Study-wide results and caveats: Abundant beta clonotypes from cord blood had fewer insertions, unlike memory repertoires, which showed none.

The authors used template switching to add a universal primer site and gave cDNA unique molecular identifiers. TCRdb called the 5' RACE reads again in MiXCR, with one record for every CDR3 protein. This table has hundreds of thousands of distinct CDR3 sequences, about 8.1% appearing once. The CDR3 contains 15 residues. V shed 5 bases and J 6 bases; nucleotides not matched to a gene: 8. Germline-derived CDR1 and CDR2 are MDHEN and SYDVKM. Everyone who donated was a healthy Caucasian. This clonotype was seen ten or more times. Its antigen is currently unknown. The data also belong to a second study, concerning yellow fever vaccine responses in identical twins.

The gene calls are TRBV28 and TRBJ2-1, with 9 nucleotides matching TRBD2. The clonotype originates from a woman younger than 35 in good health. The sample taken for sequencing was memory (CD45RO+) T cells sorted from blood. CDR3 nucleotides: TGTGCCAGCAGTGTAGCGGGAGTTACGACCAATGAGCAGTTCTTC. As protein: CASSVAGVTTNEQFF.